What follows describes a single TCR beta chain. Original methodology: The assay estimated nucleated cells by amplifying reference gene primers. Method: immunoSEQ multiplex PCR; TCRdb's copy keeps in-frame clones and lacks some. Clonal size and the V and J genes are those of that table, whereas D and trimming came from the DNA. The repertoire holds 150,000 to 200,000 clones, with roughly three quarters as singletons. During active infection, Seattle patients enrolled and were then monitored through disease. This sample was taken from a study of blood T cell repertoires in COVID-19. About the research overall: Samples came from the United States, Italy and Spain, spanning acute and convalescent COVID-19. PBMCs, B-cell-depleted T cells, or T cells were the source of the cDNA or gDNA that made up the material.

The clonotype comes from a woman of 80 years or more with COVID-19, enrolled during active disease. The specimen sequenced was peripheral blood.

In DNA form, the CDR3 reads TGTGCCAGCAGCTCCAGGACTAGCGGGGTCTACAATGAGCAGTTCTTC. This gives the protein CASSSRTSGVYNEQFF. The V and J genes are TRBV7-2 and TRBJ2-1; the match to TRBD2 covers 12 bases. Germline values: CDR1 SGHTA, CDR2 FQGNSA. J was trimmed by 3 bases and V by 4 bases; bases with no gene match: 4. The CDR3 has 16 amino acids.